The entry below gives a single TCR beta chain sequence along with its context. This sample was included in a study of blood T cell repertoires in COVID-19. Study-wide context: Samples taken during acute and convalescent COVID-19 were collected in the United States, Italy and Spain. PBMCs, B-cell-depleted T cells, or T cells provided the cDNA or gDNA that made up the material.

Authors' methods: Estimation of nucleated cell counts was performed using reference gene primer amplification. Libraries were prepared by immunoSEQ multiplex PCR; TCRdb keeps only in-frame clonotypes and omits some of them. From that table come the V and J calls and clone size; the DNA was used to work out D and trimming. The repertoire holds some 53,000 clones, with 85% to 90% as singletons. CDR3 length equals 17 residues. CDR1 and CDR2 from the germline V gene are KGHSH and LQKENI. V shed 2 bases and J shed 0 bases, with 14 bases lying between them. The sequence came from a man in his 70s with acute or convalescent COVID-19. The rearrangement joins TRBV18 to TRBJ1-5; D may be TRBD1 (5 bases). Material: peripheral blood. Written as DNA, the CDR3 is TGTGCCAGCTCACCATGGGGCAGCTTTGATAGCAATCAGCCCCAGCATTTT. Translation: CASSPWGSFDSNQPQHF.